One and the same sample provided the 8 T cell receptor beta chains below, sequenced in a study of tumor-infiltrating lymphocytes in primary liver carcinoma. Between 20 and 30 mg of unsorted bulk tissue served as the source from which RNA and DNA were co-extracted. A constant-region primer served to make TCR beta cDNA from 500 to 550 ng total RNA. Modified slightly, ARM-PCR produced TCR beta libraries over three nested multiplex PCR rounds. TRBV1-TRBV30 forward primers and a C-beta reverse primer were used in the first two PCR rounds, which each ran for about 9 cycles. TCRdb called the multiplex PCR reads again in MiXCR, with one record for every CDR3 protein. The repertoire holds about 54,000 distinct CDR3 sequences, with 70% to 85% as singletons. The sequenced sample consisted of liver tumor tissue from sampling region 2. Subset denoted: tumor region T2, inferior pole. The receptors originated from a man aged 35-49 years with primary liver carcinoma and hepatitis B virus infection.

The chain uses TRBV7-8 and TRBJ1-5; D is ambiguous. Germline values: CDR1 SGHVS, CDR2 FQNEAQ. The CDR3 loop spans 12 amino acids. V lost 2 bases to trimming and J lost 15 bases, with 14 bases between them. CDR3 region: CASSLNRDQPHF. The CDR3, as DNA: TGTGCCAGCAGCTTAAATCGGGATCAGCCGCATTTT.

On this clonotype: An end of the junction differs from the germline gene, which may be a read error. This chain uses TRBV14 with TRBJ2-7; D perhaps matches TRBD2 (6 bases). Germline CDR1 reads SGHDN; CDR2 reads FVKESK. CDR3 size: 13 residues. CDR3 coding DNA: TGTGCCAGTAGGATGGGAGGACTCCTGGAGCAGTGCTTC. It is translated as CASRMGGLLEQCF.

As for this clonotype: Compared with germline, one end of the junction differs, possibly owing to a read error. The CDR3 nucleotides are TGTGCCACGCTAGTGGGCCTCTCCTACAATGAGCACTTCTTC. Encoded protein: CATLVGLSYNEHFF. This chain links TRBV12-3 or TRBV12-4 with TRBJ2-1, with D unclear. The CDR3 loop spans 14 amino acids.

With respect to this clonotype: A junction end diverges from the germline sequence, so it may reflect a read error. The chain has TRBV7-8 and TRBJ2-1; D may be TRBD2 (5 bases). The germline gives CDR1 SGHVS, CDR2 FQNEAQ. The CDR3 is 15 residues long. CDR3 sequence: CTSGPASGSYNEQFF. The CDR3 coding sequence is TGTACCAGCGGACCGGCAAGCGGTTCCTACAATGAGCAGTTCTTC.

This clonotype has just one count. At one end, the junction sequence differs from germline, possibly due to a read error. The CDR3 sequence is CASIPNAGSYNEQLF. CDR3 in DNA: TGTGCCAGCATCCCGAATGCCGGGTCTTACAATGAGCAGCTCTTC. This chain links TRBV7-3 with TRBJ2-1, with D unresolved. This CDR3 comprises 15 residues. Germline V gives CDR1 SGHTA, CDR2 FQGTGA.

In the case of this clonotype: Its ends do not fully match the called genes, so a read error is possible. The genes are TRBV28 and TRBJ1-3; possible D gene TRBD1, 5 bases. The CDR3 has 15 residues. CDR1 is MDHEN and CDR2 is SYDVKM in the germline V gene. CDR3 loop: CTSSFTGLSRNTIYF. The CDR3 DNA reads as TGTACCAGCAGTTTCACAGGTCTCTCTAGAAACACCATATATTTT.

Worth noting for this clonotype: This CDR3 fails to terminate in the conserved phenylalanine or tryptophan, so it likely reflects a read error. The rearrangement links TRBV11-2 to TRBJ2-7; D gene unclear. Trimming stripped 0 bases from V and 4 bases from J, with 19 bases between. This CDR3 contains 17 residues. CDR1 SGHAT and CDR2 FQNNGV come from the germline V gene. CDR3 amino acids: CASSLDPSLSLSYEQYL. The CDR3 bases are TGTGCCAGCAGCTTAGACCCATCTTTGTCCCTCTCTTACGAGCAGTACCTC.

This clonotype was counted at least ten times. The chain combines TRBV4-1 with TRBJ1-2, with D possibly matching TRBD1 (6 bases). The length of the CDR3 is 16 residues. Looked up from germline, CDR1 is MGHRA and CDR2 is YSYEKL. V lost 4 bases, J lost 8 bases, and 23 bases lay in between. CDR3 nucleotide sequence: TGCGCCAGCAGCCCACGGACAGCGGGTGGTTCTAGAGGCTACACCTTC. The encoded protein is CASSPRTAGGSRGYTF.